This TCR beta chain was profiled in a study of cytomegalovirus exposure and HLA in healthy donors. Study outcomes and limitations: High specificity and sensitivity for cytomegalovirus status were reported for the classifier. Later analysis suggested most CMV-associated TCR beta chains were HLA-restricted.

The PCR made use of 60 Vbeta and 13 Jbeta primers. In the authors' workflow: In a later analysis, the count reached some 73 million unique TCR beta chains, with around 11 million shared. Clones were sequenced by immunoSEQ multiplex PCR, and TCRdb holds only the in-frame ones, with some missing. The V and J calls and clone size were taken over from that table, and D and trimming were inferred from the DNA. The sample contains fewer than 150,000 clones, 60% to 85% of which appear only once. Nominally healthy donors were sampled, though unrecorded immune exposures were likely. Losses at the gene ends were 1 base for V and 3 bases for J; bases not matched to a gene: 1. Germline V gene lookup returns CDR1 LNHNV and CDR2 YYDKDF (reference sequence). This CDR3 contains 15 residues. This clone was found a few times. Its antigen is as yet unknown.

The chain links TRBV15 to TRBJ2-3; 10 nucleotides match TRBD1. The sequencing input was PBMCs. This clonotype was sampled from a woman between 40 and 50 years old in good health and CMV-seropositive. Here the CDR3 reads CATSRGTGGTDTQYF. The CDR3 region has the DNA TGTGCCACCAGCAGAGGGACAGGGGGTACAGATACGCAGTATTTT.